Shown below are 28 T cell receptor beta chains from a single sample sequenced in a study of T-cell memory formation after mild COVID-19 (dated by TCRdb to the early 2020s). The receptor library was made with 5' RACE. Sequencing took place on an Illumina NovaSeq 6000. Using fastp at Q25 and MiXCR, TCRdb reprocessed the public reads and kept productive beta chains. Each record represents a unique CDR3 protein, reported with the most common genes and DNA among its rows. For this sample the table gives around 210,000 distinct CDR3 sequences, of which around 9.1% were detected only once. 3.5% of the sample belongs to the ten largest clones. Sequenced: PBMCs or a T cell subset sorted from them (not recorded which). These receptors were obtained from a young man who had mild COVID-19 (a few samples of this study predate the infection). The sample titles of this study are shuffled in the database, so cell type and time point are left out; the donor was told from shared clones.

This clonotype was counted a few times. The rearrangement uses TRBV30 and TRBJ2-1; TRBD1 matches 7 bases. After removal of 2 bases from V and 5 bases from J, the junction contained 6 bases not matched to a gene. The germline gives CDR1 GTSNPN, CDR2 SVGIG (reference sequence). The CDR3 extends over 14 amino acids. CDR3 region: CAWSFLQGDNEQFF. The DNA for the CDR3 is TGTGCCTGGAGTTTCTTGCAGGGGGACAATGAGCAGTTCTTC.

This clonotype has more than one count but fewer than ten. V is TRBV5-1 and J is TRBJ1-2; TRBD1 is a possible D gene (6 bases). This CDR3 has 14 residues. Germline CDR1 SGHRS, CDR2 YFSETQ. With 0 bases removed from V and 6 bases from J, the gap between germline ends came to 12 bases. CDR3 sequence (DNA): TGCGCCAGCAGCTTGGAAGGCAGGGGAGATGGCTACACCTTC. Its protein is CASSLEGRGDGYTF.

This clonotype appeared many times. The chain uses TRBV9 and TRBJ2-1; D gene uncertain. Trimming shortened V by 0 bases and J by 6 bases, and 7 bases separated the two germline ends. This CDR3 region has 13 residues. Germline-derived CDR1 and CDR2 are SGDLS and YYNGEE. CDR3 coding DNA: TGTGCCAGCAGCGTAGGTCTCCTCAATGAGCAGTTCTTC. Residues: CASSVGLLNEQFF. The entire variable domain, with the rest obtained from reference TRBV9 and TRBJ2-1, is as follows: DSGVTQTPKHLITATGQRVTLRCSPRSGDLSVYWYQQSLDQGLQFLIQYYNGEERAKGNILERFSAQQFPDLHSELNLSSLELGDSALYFCASSVGLLNEQFFGPGTRLTVL.

This chain joins TRBV4-3 and TRBJ1-1; D gene uncertain. The V gene's germline CDR1 is LGHNA and CDR2 YSLEER. Trimming removed 0 bases at V and 1 base at J, with 6 bases between. The length of the CDR3 is 14 residues. In DNA form, the CDR3 reads TGCGCCAGCAGCCAAGACCTCTCGAACACTGAAGCTTTCTTT. Its protein is CASSQDLSNTEAFF.

CDR3 nucleotides: TGTGCTAGTGCGCCGGGTCTGTTGTTCGGGACCCAGTACTTC. Protein product: CASAPGLLFGTQYF. V gene TRBV12-5 combines with J gene TRBJ2-5; D remains ambiguous. CDR3 size: 14 residues. Trimming pared 7 bases from V and 7 bases from J, leaving 19 bases between. The germline V gene has CDR1 LGHNT and CDR2 FRNRAP.

In this sample, this clonotype turned up a few times. This chain uses TRBV6-2 or TRBV6-3 with TRBJ1-1; TRBD1 might be the D (5 bases). This CDR3 is built from 13 residues. V was shortened by 8 bases and J by 4 bases, with 14 bases between the two germline ends. CDR1 is MNHEY and CDR2 is SVGEGT in the germline V gene. The CDR3 spells CASVSGLVTEAFF. In DNA, the CDR3 is TGTGCCAGCGTTTCGGGGCTGGTCACTGAAGCTTTCTTT.

This clonotype was seen many times. The chain is built from TRBV5-6 and TRBJ2-7; TRBD1 matches 8 bases. V lost 0 bases and J lost 6; bases outside the gene matches: 8. CDR1 is SGHDT, CDR2 YYEEEE, per germline. The CDR3 sequence is 15 residues long. The CDR3 region is CASSLAPGQGSEQYV. DNA for the CDR3: TGTGCCAGCAGCTTGGCCCCCGGACAGGGTAGCGAGCAGTACGTC.

The CDR3 loop is CASSPYQEAGNTIYF. CDR3 DNA sequence: TGTGCCAGCTCACCGTACCAGGAAGCTGGAAACACCATATATTTT. The chain recombines TRBV18 with TRBJ1-3, with unresolved D. Trimming removed 3 bases at V and 2 bases at J, with 11 bases between. Germline loops: CDR1 KGHSH, CDR2 LQKENI. This CDR3 has 15 residues.

This clonotype was seen only a few times. The V gene is TRBV4-3, the J gene TRBJ2-2; D perhaps matches TRBD1 (6 bases). The V gene lost 1 base and the J gene lost 5 bases, with 11 bases spanning the gap. The CDR3 spans 15 residues. Germline CDR1 and CDR2: LGHNA and YSLEER. CDR3 loop: CASSQATQGTGELFF. The CDR3, as DNA: TGCGCCAGCAGCCAAGCGACTCAGGGGACCGGGGAGCTGTTTTTT.

This clonotype was seen more than once but under ten times. This chain links TRBV11-2 with TRBJ2-2, with 7 bases identical to TRBD2. Germline lookup yields CDR1 SGHAT and CDR2 FQNNGV. The CDR3 contains 18 residues. V lost 6 bases to trimming and J lost 4 bases; unmatched junction nucleotides: 17. This CDR3 is CASRKPGTMIVPTGELFF. The CDR3 bases are TGTGCCAGCAGAAAACCCGGGACTATGATTGTTCCCACCGGGGAGCTGTTTTTT.

This clonotype was seen only a few times. V and J are TRBV7-9 and TRBJ1-2, with D possibly TRBD1 on 6 matching bases. Germline CDR1 is SEHNR and CDR2 is FQNEAQ (reference sequence). The CDR3 extends over 14 amino acids. The ends were cut back, 3 bases at V and 8 bases at J, with 16 bases in the middle. The CDR3 DNA follows: TGTGCCAGCAGCTTGAGCACCGGGACATACGGCTACACCTTC. Its translation: CASSLSTGTYGYTF.

This clonotype was observed many times. DNA of the CDR3: TGCAGCGTTGGTGCCAGCTCCGATTCACCCCTCCACTTT. Its protein product is CSVGASSDSPLHF. The chain joins TRBV29-1 to TRBJ1-6; D is undetermined. There are 13 residues in the CDR3. The germline gives CDR1 SQVTM, CDR2 ANQGSEA. V was cut by 4 bases and J by 8 bases, with 12 bases left in between.

This clonotype was detected many times. The CDR3 coding sequence is TGTGCCAGCAGCCCCGACGGGGGCACAGGGGACACTGAAGCTTTCTTT. This sequence encodes CASSPDGGTGDTEAFF. The chain recombines TRBV5-6 with TRBJ1-1; 7 bases align to TRBD1. Germline CDR1 and CDR2: SGHDT and YYEEEE. The CDR3 runs to 16 residues. V lost 4 bases and J lost 3; bases outside the gene matches: 12.

This clonotype has ten or more counts. This chain links TRBV12-3 or TRBV12-4 with TRBJ2-1; D ambiguous. The V end was cut by 6 bases, the J end by 0 bases, with 9 bases between. The CDR3 has 14 amino acids. The CDR3 sequence: CASSPTFSYNEQFF. In DNA form, the CDR3 reads TGTGCCAGCAGCCCCACCTTCTCCTACAATGAGCAGTTCTTC.

The V and J genes are TRBV4-1 and TRBJ1-6; D may be TRBD1 (6 bases). Germline CDR1 reads MGHRA; CDR2 reads YSYEKL. CDR3 size: 14 residues. V was clipped by 3 bases and J by 7 bases, with 10 bases between them. CDR3: CASSQVDRNSPLHF. The CDR3 nucleotides are TGCGCCAGCAGCCAGGTCGACAGGAATTCACCCCTCCACTTT.

This clonotype was seen at least ten times. This chain uses TRBV6-5 with TRBJ1-3, with D perhaps matching TRBD1 (5 bases). Germline loops: CDR1 MNHEY, CDR2 SVGAGI. CDR3 length: 16 amino acids. The V and J ends lost 7 bases and 1 base respectively, with 17 bases between them. CDR3 region: CASTRNGQLSGNTIYF. The CDR3 DNA is TGTGCCAGCACCCGAAACGGACAACTGTCTGGAAACACCATATATTTT.

V and J are TRBV27 and TRBJ1-2, with 9 bases identical to TRBD1. CDR3 length: 13 amino acids. CDR1 and CDR2 from the germline V gene are MNHEY and SMNVEV (reference sequence). V lost 8 bases to trimming and J lost 7 bases; unmatched junction nucleotides: 8. CDR3: CASRSTGGLGYTF. CDR3 bases: TGTGCCAGCCGCTCCACAGGGGGCCTTGGCTACACCTTC.

The table lists this clonotype with a few counts. The V and J genes are TRBV4-2 and TRBJ2-3; tentative D call: TRBD1 (5 bases). The CDR3 totals 14 residues. Trimming pared 1 base from V and 4 bases from J, leaving 9 bases between. The germline CDR1 and CDR2 sequences are LGHNA and YNFKEQ. In nucleotides, the CDR3 is TGTGCCAGCAGCCAAGTGCAGGGCCCAGATACGCAGTATTTT. Protein product: CASSQVQGPDTQYF.

This clonotype has a count of ten or more. The chain combines TRBV24-1 with TRBJ2-2; D may be TRBD1 (6 bases). V lost 3 bases and J 4 bases, leaving 11 bases between the germline ends. This CDR3 is 15 amino acids long. The germline V gene has CDR1 KGHDR and CDR2 SFDVKD. The CDR3 region has the DNA TGTGCCACCAGTGATCTCGGGACACTCACCGGGGAGCTGTTTTTT. Its protein product is CATSDLGTLTGELFF.

This clonotype showed up just a few times. The J gene is TRBJ2-1, the V gene TRBV10-3, with D maybe TRBD1 (5 bases). Trimming left V 7 bases short and J 9 bases short, with 10 bases between. The germline gives CDR1 ENHRY, CDR2 SYGVKD. CDR3 length: 11 residues. CDR3 bases: TGTGCCATCACTCAGGGTGGTGAGCAGTTCTTC. Protein product: CAITQGGEQFF.

The chain is built from TRBV7-3 and TRBJ1-3; D is unclear. Looked up from germline, CDR1 is SGHTA and CDR2 is FQGTGA. This CDR3 comprises 15 residues. V was pared by 5 bases and J by 3 bases, with 14 bases between. CDR3 residues: CASSAHGSHGNTIYF. The DNA of the CDR3 is TGTGCCAGCAGCGCCCACGGGTCTCATGGAAACACCATATATTTT.

V gene TRBV19 combines with J gene TRBJ1-1; D call uncertain. The V end was cut by 3 bases, the J end by 5 bases, with 10 bases between. The CDR3 is made up of 13 amino acids. Per the germline V gene, CDR1 is LNHDA and CDR2 is SQIVND (reference sequence). The CDR3 is CASSINLGTEAFF. The DNA of the CDR3 is TGTGCCAGTAGTATTAATCTGGGGACTGAAGCTTTCTTT.

The rearrangement links TRBV7-2 to TRBJ1-2, with unresolved D. V was shortened by 6 bases and J by 5 bases, with 10 bases between the two germline ends. Per the germline V gene, CDR1 is SGHTA and CDR2 is FQGNSA. The CDR3 is 12 residues long. The DNA of the CDR3 is TGTGCCAGCAGACGACAAAAATATGGCTACACCTTC. It translates to CASRRQKYGYTF.

This chain connects TRBV6-4 to TRBJ1-1; D is unclear. This CDR3 contains 13 residues. The V end was cut by 5 bases, the J end by 3 bases, with 10 bases between. The germline gives CDR1 MRHNA, CDR2 SNTAGT. The CDR3 sequence: CASSREVDTEAFF. CDR3 nucleotides: TGTGCCAGCAGTCGGGAGGTGGACACTGAAGCTTTCTTT.

V usage is TRBV7-9 and J usage is TRBJ2-6; D possibly matches TRBD1 or TRBD2 (6 bases each). Germline CDR1 reads SEHNR; CDR2 reads FQNEAQ (reference sequence). Between the trimmed V and J ends, which lost 5 bases and 2 bases, there was a span of 13 bases. The CDR3 consists of 16 residues. CDR3 coding DNA: TGTGCCAGCAGCCCCCACGGGGGCGCTGGGGCCAACGTCCTGACTTTC. It yields the protein CASSPHGGAGANVLTF.

The chain has TRBV20-1 and TRBJ1-4; D may be TRBD1 (6 bases). V dropped 6 bases and J dropped 3 bases, with 14 bases sitting between them. CDR3 length: 14 amino acids. Germline lookup yields CDR1 DFQATT and CDR2 SNEGSKA (reference sequence). CDR3 in DNA: TGCAGTGCCCCAAGGACAGTATCTAATGAAAAACTGTTTTTT. Its protein product is CSAPRTVSNEKLFF.

This chain links TRBV6-4 with TRBJ1-5; the D is unclear. The CDR3 covers 13 residues. Per germline, CDR1 MRHNA and CDR2 SNTAGT. V gave up 6 bases and J gave up 2 bases, with 8 bases separating them. This CDR3 is CASSREGNQPQHF. DNA for the CDR3: TGTGCCAGCAGCAGAGAAGGCAATCAGCCCCAGCATTTT.

This clonotype was recorded a few times. The chain employs TRBV4-3 and TRBJ2-5; the D gene could be TRBD1 or TRBD2 (6 bases each). Germline V CDR1 and CDR2: LGHNA, YSLEER. V was cut by 5 bases and J by 5 bases, with 18 bases left in between. This CDR3 has 15 residues. The CDR3 DNA reads as TGCGCCAGCAGCGGGGGGCGAACTATCTACGAGACCCAGTACTTC. Its protein is CASSGGRTIYETQYF.